A single sample gave rise to the 14 T cell receptor beta chains below, sequenced in a study of blood T cell repertoires in COVID-19. TCRdb's copy holds only in-frame clones and misses some; the assay was immunoSEQ multiplex PCR. The sample holds about 340,000 clones, about 92% seen once. Sequenced sample: PBMCs or T cells enriched from blood (not recorded which). These receptors were obtained from a young woman who had recovered from COVID-19.

This clone has a single count. Different DNA sequences within this sample yield the same CDR3. The J gene is TRBJ2-2, the V gene TRBV4-3, with D possibly TRBD2 on 5 matching bases. The germline gives CDR1 LGHNA, CDR2 YSLEER. Trimming shortened V by 3 bases and J by 0 bases, and 11 bases separated the two germline ends. The CDR3 has 16 residues. The CDR3 DNA reads TGCGCCAGCAGCCAGGGGAGACTCGCGAACACCGGGGAGCTGTTTTTT. As protein: CASSQGRLANTGELFF.

The CDR3 reads CASRKYGGRNSGAFF. The CDR3 DNA reads TGTGCCAGCAGGAAATACGGGGGGCGCAATAGTGGAGCTTTCTTT. The chain uses TRBV6-4 and TRBJ1-1, with D perhaps matching TRBD1 (6 bases). From germline, CDR1 is MRHNA and CDR2 SNTAGT. V lost 6 bases, J lost 10 bases, and 24 bases lay in between. The CDR3 runs to 15 residues.

The chain links TRBV11-2 to TRBJ1-1; the D is unclear. Germline lookup yields CDR1 SGHAT and CDR2 FQNNGV. CDR3 length equals 16 residues. Trimming shortened V by 4 bases and J by 0 bases, and 15 bases separated the two germline ends. The CDR3 bases are TGTGCCAGCAGCTCTCCCGAGGGCCCGGTGAACACTGAAGCTTTCTTT. Translation gives CASSSPEGPVNTEAFF.

The J gene is TRBJ2-2, the V gene TRBV5-4; perhaps TRBD2 as D (6 bases). CDR1 and CDR2 from the germline V gene are SGHNT and YYREEE (reference sequence). The CDR3 sequence is 15 residues long. The V and J ends lost 5 bases and 2 bases respectively, with 13 bases between them. CDR3 region: CASREGTTNTGELFF. The CDR3 bases are TGTGCCAGCAGGGAGGGAACCACCAACACCGGGGAGCTGTTTTTT. The whole variable domain, remainder taken from reference TRBV5-4 and TRBJ2-2, is ETGVTQSPTHLIKTRGQQVTLRCSSQSGHNTVSWYQQALGQGPQFIFQYYREEENGRGNFPPRFSGLQFPNYSSELNVNALELDDSALYLCASREGTTNTGELFFGEGSRLTVL.

The J gene is TRBJ2-1, the V gene TRBV28; 11 positions match TRBD2. Germline V gene sequence: CDR1 MDHEN, CDR2 SYDVKM. V shed 4 bases, J shed 1 base, and the junction held 3 bases outside the gene matches. The CDR3 totals 16 residues. CDR3 in amino acids: CASSSWTSGSYNEQFF. In DNA form, the CDR3 reads TGTGCCAGCAGTTCGTGGACTAGCGGGTCCTACAATGAGCAGTTCTTC.

This clone was counted a single time. Just one base apart from a much larger clone, this may be a read error. Other nucleotide sequences in the sample specify the same CDR3. The chain recombines TRBV11-3 with TRBJ1-6; TRBD1 agrees at 7 bases. Per the germline V gene, CDR1 is SGHNT and CDR2 is YENEEA. V lost 2 bases, J lost 7 bases, and 2 bases stayed unmatched. There are 14 residues in the CDR3. CDR3 coding DNA: TGTGCCAGCAGCTTAACAGGGGACAATTCACCCCTCCACTTT. It yields the protein CASSLTGDNSPLHF.

The chain combines TRBV6-5 with TRBJ1-3; D is possibly TRBD1 (6 bases). Between the trimmed V and J ends, which lost 0 bases and 3 bases, there was a span of 12 bases. CDR3 length: 16 residues. Germline CDR1 MNHEY, CDR2 SVGAGI. In DNA form, the CDR3 reads TGTGCCAGCAGTTACTCAATTGGGGGCTTTGGAAACACCATATATTTT. The encoded protein is CASSYSIGGFGNTIYF.

The chain carries TRBV4-3 and TRBJ2-1; TRBD2 matches at 9 bases. CDR1 is LGHNA, CDR2 YSLEER, per germline. The length of the CDR3 is 14 residues. J was trimmed by 10 bases and V by 1 base; bases with no gene match: 5. CDR3 in amino acids: CASSQGLAEGEQFF. CDR3 coding DNA: TGCGCCAGCAGCCAAGGACTAGCGGAGGGGGAGCAGTTCTTC.

The chain combines TRBV12-3 or TRBV12-4 with TRBJ2-3; no definite D call. This CDR3 has 13 amino acids. The germline V and J ends were trimmed by 7 bases and 4 bases, with 12 bases remaining between them. CDR3 region: CASTASWPDTQYF. As DNA, the CDR3 is TGTGCCAGCACCGCATCTTGGCCAGATACGCAGTATTTT.

The chain uses TRBV24-1 and TRBJ2-3; possibly TRBD1 for D (6 bases). This CDR3 has 16 amino acids. Germline V gene lookup returns CDR1 KGHDR and CDR2 SFDVKD. V gave up 3 bases and J gave up 4 bases, with 16 bases separating them. The CDR3 DNA follows: TGTGCCACCAGTGATGCCCGGACAGCAGGAGCAGATACGCAGTATTTT. It specifies CATSDARTAGADTQYF.

In its sample, this clone was seen once. CDR3 amino acids: CASSLPSRTGGAGELFF. CDR3 nucleotide sequence: TGTGCCAGCAGCTTACCATCTCGGACCGGAGGGGCCGGGGAGCTGTTTTTT. The chain couples TRBV11-3 to TRBJ2-2, with D possibly TRBD2 on 6 matching bases. The V and J ends lost 2 bases and 6 bases respectively, with 19 bases between them. CDR1 and CDR2 from the germline V gene are SGHNT and YENEEA. This CDR3 is built from 17 residues.

This clone was counted between two and nine times. The V gene is TRBV5-3, the J gene TRBJ2-7, with D possibly TRBD2 on 6 matching bases. TRBV5-3 is placed among ORFs of uncertain function. The CDR3 is made up of 14 amino acids. Trimming shortened V by 2 bases and J by 2 bases, and 11 bases separated the two germline ends. DNA for the CDR3: TGTGCCAGAAGCTTAAAGCGGGTGACCTACGAGCAGTACTTC. It codes for CARSLKRVTYEQYF.

V is TRBV28 and J is TRBJ1-2; D possibly corresponds to TRBD1 (5 bases). Germline lookup yields CDR1 MDHEN and CDR2 SYDVKM. The CDR3 sequence is 15 residues long. The V and J ends lost 6 bases and 0 bases respectively, with 14 bases between them. The CDR3 nucleotides read TGTGCCAGCAGCTTGACAGCACCGGCTAACTATGGCTACACCTTC. It is translated as CASSLTAPANYGYTF.

The chain couples TRBV6-4 to TRBJ1-2; D is ambiguous. Germline V gives CDR1 MRHNA, CDR2 SNTAGT. Trimming took 5 bases from V and 11 from J, leaving 21 bases between them. The CDR3 runs to 14 residues. CDR3 sequence (DNA): TGTGCCAGCAGTCCCGTCCGGGTAGGCTATTGGTACACCTTC. Its translation is CASSPVRVGYWYTF.